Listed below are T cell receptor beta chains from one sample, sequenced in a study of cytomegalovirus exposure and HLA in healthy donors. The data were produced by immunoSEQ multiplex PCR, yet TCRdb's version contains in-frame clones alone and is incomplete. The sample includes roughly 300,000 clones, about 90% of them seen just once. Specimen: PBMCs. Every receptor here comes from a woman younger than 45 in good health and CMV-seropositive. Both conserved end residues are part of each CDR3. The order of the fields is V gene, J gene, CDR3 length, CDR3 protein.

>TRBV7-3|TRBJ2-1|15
CASSRPRGGGNEQFF
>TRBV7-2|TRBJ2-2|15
CASSLMYPVTGELFF
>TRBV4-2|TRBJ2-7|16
CASSQNQQGAGYEQYF
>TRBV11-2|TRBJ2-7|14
CASIGGAAVGEQYF
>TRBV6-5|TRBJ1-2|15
CASSYTKQGFYGYTF
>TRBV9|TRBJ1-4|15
CASSVGSAANEKLFF
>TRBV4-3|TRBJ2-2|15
CASSQAGAYTGELFF
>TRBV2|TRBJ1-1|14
CASSETGVNTEAFF
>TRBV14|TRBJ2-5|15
CASSQPNTGEETQYF
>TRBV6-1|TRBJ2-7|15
CASDHPGQASYEQYF
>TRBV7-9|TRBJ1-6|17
CASSPPPGQAINSPLHF
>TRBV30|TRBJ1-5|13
CAWQLGVNQPQHF
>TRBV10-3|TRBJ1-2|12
CAISDRRHGYTF
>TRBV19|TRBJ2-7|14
CASSAGQGYYEQYF
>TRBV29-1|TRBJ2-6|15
CSVEGRGPGANVLTF
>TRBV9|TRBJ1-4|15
CASSGPDRGNEKLFF
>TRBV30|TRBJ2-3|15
CAWRVGGPGTDTQYF
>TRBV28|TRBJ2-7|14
CASSFFSGGYEQYF
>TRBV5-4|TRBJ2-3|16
CASSPLAGGSGGTQYF
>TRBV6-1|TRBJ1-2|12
CASVTANYGYTF
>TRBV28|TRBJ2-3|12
CASSLLGNTQYF
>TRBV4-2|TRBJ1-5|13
CASSQDDRSPQHF
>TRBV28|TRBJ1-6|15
CASSLVTGATSPLHF
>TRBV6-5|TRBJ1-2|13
CASSYFTDYGYTF
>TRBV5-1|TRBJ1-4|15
CASSLEALQGDQLFF
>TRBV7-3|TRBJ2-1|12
CASSLDGQGLFF
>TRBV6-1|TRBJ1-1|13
CASRRGQQYEAFF
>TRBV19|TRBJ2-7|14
CASSIKQSSYEQYF
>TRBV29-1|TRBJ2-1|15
CSVVLADNLYNEQFF
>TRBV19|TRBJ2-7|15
CATSPGQADSYEQYF
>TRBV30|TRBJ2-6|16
CAWSEGLPVGANVLTF
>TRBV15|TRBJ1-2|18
CATSLSWAARGQEYGYTF
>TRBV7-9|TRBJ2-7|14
CASSSSGPPYEQYF
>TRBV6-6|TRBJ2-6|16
CASTTGLYSGANVLTF
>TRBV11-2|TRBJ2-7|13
CASSYGATYEQYF
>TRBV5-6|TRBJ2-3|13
CASSFGSTDTQYF
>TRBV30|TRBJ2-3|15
CAWSVLARGTDTQYF
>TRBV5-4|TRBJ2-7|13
CASRGQGTSEQYF
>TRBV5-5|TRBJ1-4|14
CASSLGATNEKLFF
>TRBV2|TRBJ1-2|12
CASIVTWGGYTF
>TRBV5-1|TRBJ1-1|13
CASSSDSSTEAFF
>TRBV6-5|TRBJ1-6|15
CASSPAPVNNSPLHF
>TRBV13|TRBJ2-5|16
CASSPSVGGRVKTQYF
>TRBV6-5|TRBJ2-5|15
CASSHPGQGFETQYF
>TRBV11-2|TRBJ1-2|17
CASSHRRVVLTEYGYTF
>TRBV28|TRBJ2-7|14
CASSFPQGIGEQYF
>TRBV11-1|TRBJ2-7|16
CASSRDLGFLSYEQYF
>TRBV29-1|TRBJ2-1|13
CSVASRSYNEQFF
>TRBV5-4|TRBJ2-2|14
CASSPPSNTGELFF
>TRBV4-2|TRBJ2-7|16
CASSQEGQKSSYEQYF
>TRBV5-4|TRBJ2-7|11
CASSFGREQYF
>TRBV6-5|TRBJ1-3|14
CASRGQGAGNTIYF